This TCR beta chain was captured in a study of blood T cell repertoires in COVID-19. Allocation to cohorts depended on clinical history reported by the participants. Each exposed participant met a COVID-19 case in the 2 weeks preceding study entry. CDR1 is LNHNV, CDR2 YYDKDF, per germline (reference sequence). V lost 0 bases to trimming and J lost 10 bases; unmatched junction nucleotides: 6. The CDR3 contains 15 residues. Under the authors' procedure: Amplifying reference gene primers gave estimates of nucleated cell counts. Generated by immunoSEQ multiplex PCR, the TCRdb table keeps only in-frame clones and is missing some. D and trimming come from the DNA, and the V and J calls and clone size come from that table. The sample has hundreds of thousands of clones; around four fifths are singletons.

This clonotype originated in a woman in her 50s who had been exposed to COVID-19. This chain uses TRBV15 with TRBJ1-4; 9 nucleotides line up with TRBD1. What was sequenced was PBMCs or T cells enriched from blood (not recorded which). CDR3 DNA sequence: TGTGCCACCAGCAGAGACTCGGGACAGGGCGGAAAACTGTTTTTT. The encoded protein is CATSRDSGQGGKLFF.